A single sample is the source of the 27 T cell receptor beta chains below, sequenced in a study of a mutant IDH1 vaccine in newly diagnosed glioma. Antigens for these TCRs are unknown. Time point denoted: week 5, during vaccination. All doses held 300 ug of mutant IDH1 20-mer peptide, with topical imiquimod. Assay: immunoSEQ multiplex PCR; the TCRdb copy retains only in-frame clones and omits some. The sample holds about 83,000 clones, 90% to 95% seen once. This specimen consisted of PBMCs, obtained from a glioma patient whose treatment included an IDH1 peptide vaccine. Every receptor here comes from a woman aged 45-60 years with glioma.

This chain joins TRBV6-5 and TRBJ2-7; no clear D. In germline, CDR1 is MNHEY, CDR2 SVGAGI. The CDR3 is 10 amino acids. CDR3 bases: TGTGCATGCGGTACCTACGAGCAGTACTTC. Translating it yields CACGTYEQYF.

This clone has a single count. The chain couples TRBV28 to TRBJ2-3; 10 bases are shared with TRBD2. Germline V gene data show CDR1 as MDHEN and CDR2 as SYDVKM. V shed 2 bases and J 1 base; nucleotides not matched to a gene: 3. The CDR3 is 16 amino acids. The CDR3 here is CASSLGTSGGTDTQYF. The CDR3, as DNA: TGTGCCAGCAGTTTAGGTACTAGCGGGGGCACAGATACGCAGTATTTT.

This chain links TRBV28 with TRBJ2-7, with 7 nucleotides matching TRBD2. CDR3 length: 19 amino acids. Trimming cost V 4 bases and J 3 bases; bases outside gene matches: 21. CDR1 and CDR2 from the germline V gene are MDHEN and SYDVKM. DNA of the CDR3: TGTGCCAGCAGTTCTCCAATACGAACTAGCGTGGGGGGTTACTACGAGCAGTACTTC. Amino acids: CASSSPIRTSVGGYYEQYF.

This clone has only one observation. CDR3 region: CASKFRDRGYEQYF. The CDR3 DNA follows: TGTGCCAGCAAATTCCGGGACAGGGGCTACGAGCAGTACTTC. The J gene is TRBJ2-7, the V gene TRBV28, with 10 bases that match TRBD1. Germline trimming cut 7 bases from V and 3 bases from J; bases unmatched to any gene: 6. The CDR3 covers 14 residues. Germline V gives CDR1 MDHEN, CDR2 SYDVKM.

The CDR3 protein is CASVGTSGANYGYTF. In nucleotides, the CDR3 is TGTGCCAGCGTTGGGACAAGTGGAGCTAACTATGGCTACACCTTC. The rearrangement joins TRBV19 to TRBJ1-2, with D possibly matching TRBD1 (6 bases). CDR1 is LNHDA, CDR2 SQIVND, per germline (reference sequence). The CDR3 runs 15 residues. Trimming took off 9 bases at V and 0 bases at J, with 17 bases between the two ends.

The chain is built from TRBV29-1 and TRBJ2-5; 9 nucleotides align to TRBD1. The DNA end lines up better with TRBJ2-7; the J call may be wrong. Germline loops: CDR1 SQVTM, CDR2 ANQGSEA. This CDR3 contains 15 residues. The CDR3 region is CSARSGTGSSYEQYF. For the CDR3, the DNA is TGCAGCGCCCGCTCCGGGACAGGGTCCTCCTACGAGCAGTACTTC.

The chain employs TRBV28 and TRBJ2-1, with D possibly TRBD2 on 5 matching bases. Germline V gives CDR1 MDHEN, CDR2 SYDVKM. This CDR3 spans 15 amino acids. Deletions cut 5 bases from V and 2 bases from J, with 13 bases between. The CDR3: CASSPGGLTYNEQFF. For the CDR3, the DNA is TGTGCCAGCAGTCCCGGAGGACTTACCTACAATGAGCAGTTCTTC. Combining the CDR3 with reference TRBV28 and TRBJ2-1 gives the whole variable domain DVKVTQSSRYLVKRTGEKVFLECVQDMDHENMFWYRQDPGLGLRLIYFSYDVKMKEKGDIPEGYSVSREKKERFSLILESASTNQTSMYLCASSPGGLTYNEQFFGPGTRLTVL.

V gene TRBV18 combines with J gene TRBJ1-4; possibly TRBD1 for D (5 bases). CDR1 KGHSH and CDR2 LQKENI come from the germline V gene. Trimming took off 0 bases at V and 8 bases at J, with 10 bases between the two ends. The CDR3 is 14 amino acids. CDR3 residues: CASSPPGDGEKLFF. DNA for the CDR3: TGTGCCAGCTCACCACCAGGGGATGGAGAAAAACTGTTTTTT.

About this clone: Sequence at one end of the junction differs from germline and may be a read error. The J gene is TRBJ2-5, the V gene TRBV28; D is possibly TRBD2 (6 bases). CDR1 MDHEN and CDR2 SYDVKM come from the germline V gene. The CDR3 sequence is 14 residues long. The CDR3 sequence: CASSYGRPSETRYF. Here the CDR3 DNA reads TGTGCCAGCAGTTACGGGAGACCCTCAGAGACCCGGTACTTC. Full variable domain (remainder filled in from reference TRBV28 and TRBJ2-5): DVKVTQSSRYLVKRTGEKVFLECVQDMDHENMFWYRQDPGLGLRLIYFSYDVKMKEKGDIPEGYSVSREKKERFSLILESASTNQTSMYLCASSYGRPSETRYFGPGTRLLVL.

J is TRBJ2-7 and V is TRBV11-3; TRBD1 might be the D (6 bases). The CDR3 length is 14 residues. V was cut by 10 bases and J by 1 base, with 17 bases left in between. Germline CDR1 SGHNT, CDR2 YENEEA. CDR3 loop: CATTVGDNSYEQYF. In DNA form, the CDR3 reads TGTGCCACCACGGTCGGGGACAATTCCTACGAGCAGTACTTC.

The chain couples TRBV10-1 to TRBJ2-3; D is unclear. Germline V gene lookup returns CDR1 WNHNN and CDR2 SYGVQD (reference sequence). V lost 6 bases, J lost 12 bases, and 4 bases lay in between. This CDR3 region has 8 residues. CDR3 region: CASRPQYF. The CDR3 DNA reads TGCGCCAGCAGACCCCAGTATTTT.

The chain has TRBV5-1 and TRBJ2-2, with 10 bases matching TRBD2. From germline, CDR1 is SGHRS and CDR2 YFSETQ. The CDR3 length is 16 residues. The trim removed 5 bases at V and 2 bases at J, leaving 6 bases unmatched. The chain's CDR3 is CASSFGLAANTGELFF. DNA of the CDR3: TGCGCCAGCAGTTTTGGACTAGCGGCAAACACCGGGGAGCTGTTTTTT.

This chain joins TRBV18 and TRBJ2-1; D gene ambiguous. The germline gives CDR1 KGHSH, CDR2 LQKENI. This CDR3 has 14 residues. V was pared by 2 bases and J by 3 bases, with 8 bases between. The CDR3 loop is CASSPLTNYNEQFF. CDR3 sequence (DNA): TGTGCCAGCTCACCATTAACTAACTACAATGAGCAGTTCTTC.

V usage is TRBV27 and J usage is TRBJ2-6, with D hard to call. This CDR3 contains 16 residues. V lost 0 bases and J 4 bases, leaving 10 bases between the germline ends. CDR1 is MNHEY and CDR2 is SMNVEV in the germline V gene (reference sequence). The DNA for the CDR3 is TGTGCCAGCAGTTTATCTGGGTACTCAGGGGCCAACGTCCTGACTTTC. It translates to CASSLSGYSGANVLTF.

The J gene is TRBJ1-5, the V gene TRBV27, with D tentatively TRBD1 (6 bases). The CDR3 runs to 16 residues. V lost 5 bases, J lost 4 bases, and 18 bases lay in between. Per germline, CDR1 MNHEY and CDR2 SMNVEV (reference sequence). The CDR3 is CASSPTQGTSNQPQHF. The CDR3 DNA reads as TGTGCCAGCAGTCCGACCCAGGGGACCTCTAATCAGCCCCAGCATTTT.

The chain recombines TRBV28 with TRBJ2-1; D not certain. CDR3 length: 13 residues. Per the germline V gene, CDR1 is MDHEN and CDR2 is SYDVKM. Trimming pared 6 bases from V and 7 bases from J, leaving 13 bases between. The CDR3 DNA reads as TGTGCCAGCAGCCTCTCCTGGCAAAATGAGCAGTTCTTC. Translated: CASSLSWQNEQFF.

The V gene is TRBV7-2, the J gene TRBJ2-1, with 11 bases aligning to TRBD2. The CDR3 contains 16 residues. Germline-derived CDR1 and CDR2 are SGHTA and FQGNSA. V dropped 5 bases and J dropped 7; count of bases not matched to a gene: 10. The CDR3 protein is CASSLGLAVAGNEQFF. The CDR3, as DNA: TGTGCCAGCAGCCTGGGACTAGCGGTTGCCGGGAATGAGCAGTTCTTC.

This clone has only a few counts. The chain uses TRBV21-1 and TRBJ1-5; the table assigns TRBD1, which was not confirmed against the DNA. TRBV21-1 is a recognized pseudogene. The CDR3 totals 15 residues. The CDR3 nucleotides are TGTGCCAGCAGCGCCTACAGGTCTGGCAATCAGCCCCAGCATTTT. This translates into CASSAYRSGNQPQHF.

The genes are TRBV6-5 and TRBJ2-5; 8 bases line up with TRBD1. CDR3 length equals 13 residues. Germline V gives CDR1 MNHEY, CDR2 SVGAGI. V gave up 5 bases and J gave up 5 bases; unmatched junction bases: 4. In DNA, the CDR3 is TGTGCCAGCAGTCCAGGGGGCGCGGAGACCCAGTACTTC. This sequence encodes CASSPGGAETQYF.

The V call is TRBV6-5, the J call TRBJ2-1, with TRBD1 matching over 10 bases. Germline trimming cut 8 bases from V and 5 bases from J; bases unmatched to any gene: 9. There are 15 residues in the CDR3. The germline V gene has CDR1 MNHEY and CDR2 SVGAGI. The CDR3 DNA reads as TGTGCCAGCCGAGAAGGGGGACAGGGGAACAATGAGCAGTTCTTC. Translated: CASREGGQGNNEQFF.

CDR3 nucleotides: TGTGCCAGCAGTCCCCTGTATAGCAATCAGCCCCAGCATTTT. Its translation is CASSPLYSNQPQHF. The chain joins TRBV27 to TRBJ1-5; D not certain. CDR3 length: 14 residues. V lost 5 bases and J 0 bases, leaving 8 bases between the germline ends. In germline, CDR1 is MNHEY, CDR2 SMNVEV (reference sequence).

The chain recombines TRBV19 with TRBJ2-6; D is uncertain. The length of the CDR3 is 13 residues. Between the trimmed V and J ends, which lost 8 bases and 2 bases, there was a span of 7 bases. Germline V gene sequence: CDR1 LNHDA, CDR2 SQIVND (reference sequence). CDR3 sequence (DNA): TGTGCCAGTTTAGTGGCTGGGGCCAACGTCCTGACTTTC. As protein: CASLVAGANVLTF.

The rearrangement uses TRBV11-2 and TRBJ2-1; 8 nucleotides line up with TRBD2. Germline values: CDR1 SGHAT, CDR2 FQNNGV. V was pared by 11 bases and J by 0 bases, with 18 bases of the junction left unmatched. This CDR3 spans 18 amino acids. The CDR3 reads CAVSGTSRIANSYNEQFF. As DNA, the CDR3 is TGTGCCGTTTCCGGGACTAGTCGGATTGCGAACTCCTACAATGAGCAGTTCTTC.

The chain combines TRBV4-2 with TRBJ2-3; TRBD2 aligns across 9 bases. Germline V gene lookup returns CDR1 LGHNA and CDR2 YNFKEQ. The CDR3 extends over 17 amino acids. Trimming cost V 0 bases and J 2 bases; bases outside gene matches: 6. DNA of the CDR3: TGTGCCAGCAGCCAAGAGGGGACTAGCAGTCACACAGATACGCAGTATTTT. It codes for CASSQEGTSSHTDTQYF.

This clone was seen once. The chain recombines TRBV6-1 with TRBJ2-2; 9 nucleotides align to TRBD2. The CDR3 is 14 residues long. The ends lost 6 bases at V and 4 bases at J; junction bases unmatched: 3. In germline, CDR1 is MNHNS, CDR2 SASEGT. CDR3 coding DNA: TGTGCCAGCAGGCGGGAGGGCCGCACCGGGGAGCTGTTTTTT. Residues: CASRREGRTGELFF.

This clone was detected a few times. The chain uses TRBV5-5 and TRBJ2-7; D is ambiguous. V lost 0 bases and J lost 4, with 5 bases in between. The CDR3 is made up of 12 amino acids. Germline V gene lookup returns CDR1 SGHKS and CDR2 YYEKEE (reference sequence). The CDR3 sequence is CASSLDWYEQYF. The CDR3 region has the DNA TGTGCCAGCAGCTTGGATTGGTACGAGCAGTACTTC. The variable domain in full, with the rest retrieved from reference TRBV5-5 and TRBJ2-7, is DAGVTQSPTHLIKTRGQQVTLRCSPISGHKSVSWYQQVLGQGPQFIFQYYEKEERGRGNFPDRFSARQFPNYSSELNVNALLLGDSALYLCASSLDWYEQYFGPGTRLTVT.

The chain is built from TRBV5-1 and TRBJ2-6, with D maybe TRBD1 (6 bases). Looked up from germline, CDR1 is SGHRS and CDR2 is YFSETQ. V was trimmed by 5 bases and J by 0 bases, leaving 6 bases between them. The CDR3 has 14 residues. The DNA for the CDR3 is TGCGCCAGCAGGGACAGCTCTGGGGCCAACGTCCTGACTTTC. Translation gives CASRDSSGANVLTF.